The entry below gives a single TCR beta chain sequence along with its context. V dropped 5 bases and J dropped 4; count of bases not matched to a gene: 8. The germline gives CDR1 KGHSH, CDR2 LQKENI. CDR3 size: 15 residues. The sample originates from a study of blood T cell repertoires in COVID-19. Turning to the study itself: Sites across the United States, Italy and Spain contributed samples from acute and convalescent COVID-19. Nucleic acid was either cDNA or gDNA, and it came from T cells, B-cell-depleted T cells, or PBMCs.

Some clones are missing from TCRdb's copy, which holds only in-frame ones; the method was immunoSEQ multiplex PCR. The sample has under 400,000 clones; 90% are singletons. Material for sequencing was peripheral blood. The V gene is TRBV18, the J gene TRBJ2-1, with 7 bases matching TRBD2. This sequence was found in a young man with active or convalescent COVID-19. CDR3 amino acids: CASSAPGLKYNEQFF. The DNA of the CDR3 is TGTGCCAGCTCAGCTCCGGGACTAAAATACAATGAGCAGTTCTTC.